This T cell receptor (beta chain) was observed in a study of cytomegalovirus exposure and HLA in healthy donors. The primer mix had 60 Vbeta and 13 Jbeta primers. The protocol was immunoSEQ multiplex PCR, while the TCRdb copy is restricted to in-frame clones and leaves out a portion. This sample has 95,000 to 100,000 clones; approximately 89% occur once, and the top ten carry around 3.9%. In this sample, this clone turned up a few times. Its specificity is unknown. Study observations and caveats: In a later analysis, HLA-associated beta chains showed higher expansion and lower generation probabilities than comparable chains.

The clonotype originates from a man younger than 45 in good health and CMV-seronegative. Sequenced input: PBMCs.

This CDR3 reads CASSPQGVPYGYTF. The CDR3 bases are TGTGCCAGCTCACCACAAGGGGTCCCCTATGGCTACACCTTC. The chain recombines TRBV18 with TRBJ1-2; D possibly corresponds to TRBD1 (5 bases). Per germline, CDR1 KGHSH and CDR2 LQKENI. Trimming took off 1 base at V and 4 bases at J, with 10 bases between the two ends. This CDR3 contains 14 residues.